This TCR beta chain was captured in a study of blood T cell repertoires in COVID-19 (dated by TCRdb to 2018 to 2020). As for the study more broadly: Samples covering the acute and convalescent phases of COVID-19 were provided by collaborators in the United States, Italy and Spain. The material from the prospective study consisted of cDNA or gDNA derived from T cells, B-cell-depleted T cells, or PBMCs. Subjects who had been exposed to COVID-19, were actively infected with it, or had recovered from it provided the deeply sampled blood TCRbeta repertoires that made up the dataset. The repertoires were released in a freely available public database meant as a resource for research on the immune response to SARS-CoV-2. Samples were obtained from the ongoing ImmuneRACE study (first 160 participants) and from 1,200 or so subjects provided by 6 global collaborators. The sample metadata nearly always contained a de-identified subject ID, COVID-19 status, age in years and sex. Where available, HLA class I and class II types were obtained from metadata supplied by the sample provider rather than from assay-based typing.

Results and caveats for the whole study, not just this receptor: The amount of clinical and demographic metadata varied by source and participant and was provided uncurated.

On this clone: The clone's antigen remains unknown. Base qualities are not recorded, but no much larger clone differs from it by a single base.

The immunoSEQ Assay, a bias-controlled multiplex PCR, was used to amplify TCRbeta CDR3 regions from genomic DNA. The original methods were these. The number of nucleated cells in each sample was estimated from the amplification of reference gene primers within the assay. Sequence reads were collapsed and filtered to measure the absolute abundance of every unique TCRbeta CDR3 rearrangement. For each sample, productive Simpson clonality was calculated as the square root of Simpson's diversity index over productive rearrangements. TCRdb retrieved this table from immuneACCESS and kept in-frame rearrangements only. Not all clones are present; in checked studies, unresolved V genes account for under half, and no reason is known for the remainder. V, J and clone size reflect that table, while D and trimming were determined from the DNA. The sample table lists roughly 130,000 clones, about 88% of them with a count of one. Jointly, the top ten make up approximately 2.5% of the sample.

One collaborating source in Seattle enrolled patients during active infection and followed them longitudinally through the course of disease. Whole blood was collected in K2EDTA tubes by collaborating institutions according to the institutions' own protocols. For TCRbeta analysis, collaborators shipped samples as frozen whole blood, isolated PBMCs, or DNA extracted from either of those sample types. The trim is 4 bases for V and 4 bases for J, with a gap of 18 bases between the germline ends. Spanning cysteine to phenylalanine, the CDR3 consists of 16 amino acids. Only the CDR3 region is kept as DNA, spanning 48 bases read in frame from base 1. Per the germline V gene, MNHNS is the CDR1 and SASEGT is the CDR2.

Here the chain combines TRBV6-1 and TRBJ2-3, with a weak D call of TRBD2 (6 bases match). This TCR was recovered from a human donor with COVID-19, enrolled during active disease. The donor label of this sample is uncertain. Sequencing was performed on peripheral blood. The nucleotides read TGTGCCAGCAGTGGGACCTCCGGGCGGAGGGCAGATACGCAGTATTTT. This codes for CASSGTSGRRADTQYF.